These T cell receptor beta chains were read from a single sample in a study of blood T cell repertoires in COVID-19. Clones were sequenced by immunoSEQ multiplex PCR, and TCRdb holds only the in-frame ones, with some missing. The sample contains some 73,000 clones, 84% of which appear only once. The material sequenced was peripheral blood. The receptors derive from a human donor in a cohort sampled during active COVID-19. The CDR3 runs from the conserved cysteine through the conserved F or W. D genes are given only for firm matches. Size is stated for part of the rows, as once, few or many counts, or as a class when the clone is expanded.

abundance: .
j_gene: TRBJ2-1
d_gene: TRBD2
v_gene: TRBV4-3
CDR3nt: TGCGCCAGCAGCCAACTAGCGGTCAAGCTGATCAGCGCCGGTCATGAGCAGTTCTTC
CDR3aa: CASSQLAVKLISAGHEQFF

abundance: .
j_gene: TRBJ2-7
d_gene: .
v_gene: TRBV6-6
CDR3nt: TGTGCCAGCAGTTACGGCAGGTGGGCCTACGAGCAGTACTTC
CDR3aa: CASSYGRWAYEQYF

abundance: .
j_gene: TRBJ1-6
d_gene: TRBD1
v_gene: TRBV7-2
CDR3nt: TGTGCCAGCAGCTTAGCGTGGCAGGGGGCCCGCTCACCCCTCCACTTT
CDR3aa: CASSLAWQGARSPLHF

abundance: .
j_gene: TRBJ1-1
d_gene: .
v_gene: TRBV9
CDR3nt: TGTGCCAGCAGCCCGCATCAAAGTACGGCGGGTGAAGCTTTCTTT
CDR3aa: CASSPHQSTAGEAFF

abundance: .
j_gene: TRBJ1-1
d_gene: .
v_gene: TRBV6-2/TRBV6-3
CDR3nt: TGTGCCAGCAGTTTCCAAGGGGGGGTGAGCACTGAAGCTTTCTTT
CDR3aa: CASSFQGGVSTEAFF

abundance: .
j_gene: TRBJ2-7
d_gene: .
v_gene: TRBV6-1
CDR3nt: TGTGCCAGCAGTGAACATCCCTACGAGCAGTACTTC
CDR3aa: CASSEHPYEQYF

abundance: .
j_gene: TRBJ1-5
d_gene: .
v_gene: TRBV6-6
CDR3nt: TGTGCCAGCAGAAACGGGGGGGGCGGTCAGCCCCAGCATTTT
CDR3aa: CASRNGGGGQPQHF

abundance: .
j_gene: TRBJ1-5
d_gene: .
v_gene: TRBV3-1/TRBV3-2
CDR3nt: TGTGCCAGCAGCCAAGATCCGCCGGGGAGCGTTCAGCCCCAGCATTTT
CDR3aa: CASSQDPPGSVQPQHF

abundance: .
j_gene: TRBJ2-2
d_gene: TRBD1
v_gene: TRBV7-8
CDR3nt: TGTGCCAGCAGCAAAAGGGGGTCGACAGGGGCGAACACCGGGGAGCTGTTTTTT
CDR3aa: CASSKRGSTGANTGELFF

abundance: .
j_gene: TRBJ1-2
d_gene: .
v_gene: TRBV18
CDR3nt: TGTGCCAGCTCACCACCTTTCGAGTCCTATGGCTACACCTTC
CDR3aa: CASSPPFESYGYTF

abundance: .
j_gene: TRBJ2-7
d_gene: .
v_gene: TRBV3-1/TRBV3-2
CDR3nt: TGTGCCAGCAGCCAAGGAGTGGACGAGCAGTACTTC
CDR3aa: CASSQGVDEQYF

abundance: .
j_gene: TRBJ1-2
d_gene: .
v_gene: TRBV11-2
CDR3nt: TGTGCCAGCAGCTTAGAGGGGGGAGGGTATGGCTACACCTTC
CDR3aa: CASSLEGGGYGYTF

abundance: .
j_gene: TRBJ2-3
d_gene: .
v_gene: TRBV4-3
CDR3nt: TGCGCCAGCAGCCAAGCAGGGTCCGGAGATACGCAGTATTTT
CDR3aa: CASSQAGSGDTQYF

abundance: .
j_gene: TRBJ2-7
d_gene: .
v_gene: TRBV7-2
CDR3nt: TGTGCCAGCAGCTTAGCGGGGGCGATCTACGAGCAGTACTTC
CDR3aa: CASSLAGAIYEQYF

abundance: .
j_gene: TRBJ2-1
d_gene: TRBD1
v_gene: TRBV7-3
CDR3nt: TGTGCCAGCAGCCCCATCCCGACAGGGGCCATTAAGTTCTTC
CDR3aa: CASSPIPTGAIKFF

abundance: .
j_gene: TRBJ2-7
d_gene: TRBD1
v_gene: TRBV10-1
CDR3nt: TGCGCCAGCACCTCCCCACCGGGACAGGGATGCTACGAGCAGTACTTC
CDR3aa: CASTSPPGQGCYEQYF

abundance: .
j_gene: TRBJ1-3
d_gene: .
v_gene: TRBV5-6
CDR3nt: TGTGCCAGCAGCTTGCGGACGGGTCCATCGGAGGCCATATATTTT
CDR3aa: CASSLRTGPSEAIYF

abundance: .
j_gene: TRBJ2-1
d_gene: .
v_gene: TRBV7-2
CDR3nt: TGTGCCAGCAGCTTCCGGGACTCCCGTCGCAATGAGCAGTTCTTC
CDR3aa: CASSFRDSRRNEQFF

abundance: .
j_gene: TRBJ2-7
d_gene: TRBD1
v_gene: TRBV11-3
CDR3nt: TGTGCCAGCAGTTCCGGGACAGGGGGCAACTTCGAGCAGTACTTC
CDR3aa: CASSSGTGGNFEQYF

abundance: .
j_gene: TRBJ2-7
d_gene: TRBD2
v_gene: TRBV2
CDR3nt: TGTGCCAGCTTGGGAGGGGCGTGGTACTTC
CDR3aa: CASLGGAWYF

abundance: .
j_gene: TRBJ1-2
d_gene: TRBD1
v_gene: TRBV12-5
CDR3nt: TGTGCTAGTGGTTTGACCGGACAGGTAGCCGGCTACACCTTC
CDR3aa: CASGLTGQVAGYTF

abundance: once
j_gene: TRBJ2-5
d_gene: .
v_gene: TRBV7-2
CDR3nt: TGTGCCAGCACCTTCTCGGGGGAGACCCAGTACTTC
CDR3aa: CASTFSGETQYF

abundance: .
j_gene: TRBJ2-7
d_gene: .
v_gene: TRBV15
CDR3nt: TGTGCCACCAGCAATTATGTCGGTGGCTACGAGCAGTACTTC
CDR3aa: CATSNYVGGYEQYF

abundance: .
j_gene: TRBJ1-2
d_gene: .
v_gene: TRBV11-1
CDR3nt: TGTGCCAGCAGCTTCAAGCCCGGGGGAGGCTTTGGCTACACCTTC
CDR3aa: CASSFKPGGGFGYTF

abundance: .
j_gene: TRBJ2-2
d_gene: TRBD1
v_gene: TRBV7-7
CDR3nt: TGTGCCAGCAGCCAATCCGGGACAGGGTCCGGGGAGCTGTTTTTT
CDR3aa: CASSQSGTGSGELFF

abundance: once
j_gene: TRBJ2-3
d_gene: TRBD1
v_gene: TRBV19
CDR3nt: TGTGCCAGTAGGCACAGGGGGCGTGCTCAAGATACGCAGTATTTT
CDR3aa: CASRHRGRAQDTQYF

abundance: .
j_gene: TRBJ2-3
d_gene: TRBD2
v_gene: TRBV5-5
CDR3nt: TGTGCCAGCAGCCGGTCAGTGGGATTAGCGGGAGCACAGATTACGCAGTATTTT
CDR3aa: CASSRSVGLAGAQITQYF

abundance: .
j_gene: TRBJ2-7
d_gene: .
v_gene: TRBV3-1/TRBV3-2
CDR3nt: TGTGCCAGCAGCCAAGGGTCAGGGCAGCGATACGAGCAGTACTTC
CDR3aa: CASSQGSGQRYEQYF

abundance: .
j_gene: TRBJ2-7
d_gene: TRBD1
v_gene: TRBV6-5
CDR3nt: TGTGCCAGCAGTTCCCCCCCGGGACAGGGACCCTACGAGCAGTACTTC
CDR3aa: CASSSPPGQGPYEQYF

abundance: .
j_gene: TRBJ2-1
d_gene: .
v_gene: TRBV24-1
CDR3nt: TGTGCCACCAGTGATACCCTACAAGGCGGTGAGCAGTTCTTC
CDR3aa: CATSDTLQGGEQFF

abundance: .
j_gene: TRBJ1-5
d_gene: .
v_gene: TRBV6-5
CDR3nt: TGTGCCAGCAGTTCGGGAGGTTGGGGTTGGAATCAGCCCCAGCATTTT
CDR3aa: CASSSGGWGWNQPQHF

abundance: .
j_gene: TRBJ1-2
d_gene: TRBD1
v_gene: TRBV6-6
CDR3nt: TGTGCCAGCAGTCAAAAGTTTATTACAGGGGGCCACTATGGCTACACCTTC
CDR3aa: CASSQKFITGGHYGYTF

abundance: .
j_gene: TRBJ2-7
d_gene: TRBD1
v_gene: TRBV27
CDR3nt: TGTGCCAGCAGTTCACTCGGGACAGGGGCCCACTACGAGCAGTACTTC
CDR3aa: CASSSLGTGAHYEQYF

abundance: .
j_gene: TRBJ2-7
d_gene: .
v_gene: TRBV4-1
CDR3nt: TGCGCCAGCAGCCCAATACAGGGATCCGGGGAGCAGTACTTC
CDR3aa: CASSPIQGSGEQYF

abundance: once
j_gene: TRBJ2-7
d_gene: TRBD1
v_gene: TRBV7-2
CDR3nt: TGTGCCAGCAGCACTCAGGGGGCCGGGGTTTACGAGCAGTACTTC
CDR3aa: CASSTQGAGVYEQYF

abundance: .
j_gene: TRBJ1-1
d_gene: .
v_gene: TRBV10-3
CDR3nt: TGTGCCATCCGGGGGGGGCAGGACACTGAAGCTTTCTTT
CDR3aa: CAIRGGQDTEAFF

abundance: .
j_gene: TRBJ2-7
d_gene: TRBD1
v_gene: TRBV19
CDR3nt: TGTGCCAGTAGTATGAGGGGGCAGAGGTCCTACGAGCAGTACTTC
CDR3aa: CASSMRGQRSYEQYF